The present T cell receptor (beta chain) was sequenced within a study of response to subunit inactivated influenza vaccine. Findings of the study overall: A suggestion made by the authors is that each seasonal influenza vaccination recruits few new T cells.

A word on this clonotype: The antigen is not known.

V dropped 2 bases and J dropped 5; count of bases not matched to a gene: 8. From germline, CDR1 is SGHTA and CDR2 FQGNSA. The CDR3 is made up of 16 amino acids. TCRdb re-called the RT-PCR reads through MiXCR, storing one row per CDR3 protein. The table has approximately 500,000 distinct CDR3 sequences, roughly 15% seen once. This TCR derives from a man aged 45 to 65 who received an inactivated influenza vaccine. The chain has TRBV7-2 and TRBJ2-5; 10 bases are a match to TRBD2. The sequences come from PBMCs from blood, collected approximately 13 days after vaccination. CDR3 region: CASSLIALAGEETQYF. CDR3 bases: TGTGCCAGCAGCTTAATCGCGCTAGCGGGGGAGGAGACCCAGTACTTC.